The entry below describes one TCR beta chain. Its specificity is not known. V shed 5 bases and J 0 bases; nucleotides not matched to a gene: 9. Per germline, CDR1 LNHDA and CDR2 SQIVND (reference sequence). There are 16 residues in the CDR3. This entry belongs to a study of cytomegalovirus exposure and HLA in healthy donors. Study results and limitations: Immune exposure information comprised only CMV serostatus. Some TCR beta chains (approximately 180 of them) were listed as cytomegalovirus-associated. As a later analysis revealed, most CMV-associated TCR beta chains appeared HLA-restricted. There were several of the most significant clusters that appeared linked to common viral pathogens in a later analysis.

13 Jbeta primers and 60 Vbeta primers were used for the PCR. Here immunoSEQ multiplex PCR was the method, and the copy in TCRdb shows in-frame clones only, minus some. The sample shows roughly 250,000 clones, 70% to 90% of them seen only once. The sequencing sample was made of PBMCs. The chain joins TRBV19 to TRBJ1-2; 7 bases agree with TRBD1. The sequence came from a woman aged 40 to 50 in good health and CMV-seropositive. The DNA for the CDR3 is TGTGCCAGTAGTCGGTCAGGGACAGCTACTAACTATGGCTACACCTTC. Protein product: CASSRSGTATNYGYTF.